Presented here are 32 T cell receptor beta chains from one specimen sequenced in a study of Ad26.COV2.S vaccination and SARS-CoV-2 variants. Specified treatment: roughly 19 received Ad26.COV2.S at low or high dose, single or two shots; about 5 received placebo; per-sample allocation not given. Day 63 after the first vaccine or placebo injection was the time point for sampling. Data came from immunoSEQ multiplex PCR; TCRdb stores just in-frame clones and leaves some out. The sample carries about 450,000 clones, about 91% recorded once. The input for sequencing was peripheral blood, taken in a trial of Ad26.COV2.S vaccine versus placebo. Receptor source: a person between 18 and 60 years old who received the Ad26.COV2.S COVID-19 vaccine or a placebo.

The CDR3 sequence is CASSSPQGPYTEAFF. CDR3 coding DNA: TGTGCCAGCAGTTCCCCCCAGGGCCCGTACACTGAAGCTTTCTTT. The chain links TRBV6-5 to TRBJ1-1, with a possible D match to TRBD1 (5 bases). The V gene's germline CDR1 is MNHEY and CDR2 SVGAGI. The CDR3 loop spans 15 amino acids. Trimming shortened V by 4 bases and J by 3 bases, and 15 bases separated the two germline ends.

This clone was observed at least ten times. The chain carries TRBV7-9 and TRBJ1-1; D is ambiguous. The V end lost 1 base, the J end lost 1 base, and 10 bases lay between the germline ends. This CDR3 comprises 15 residues. The germline V gene encodes CDR1 SEHNR and CDR2 FQNEAQ (reference sequence). The CDR3 sequence: CASSLGVGKNTEAFF. For the CDR3, the DNA is TGTGCCAGCAGCTTAGGTGTGGGGAAGAACACTGAAGCTTTCTTT.

The chain links TRBV5-6 to TRBJ1-5; D not resolved. Deletions cut 2 bases from V and 4 bases from J, with 13 bases between. The germline gives CDR1 SGHDT, CDR2 YYEEEE. The length of the CDR3 is 15 residues. CDR3 coding DNA: TGTGCCAGCAGCTTTTCGGGAACCCTTAATCAGCCCCAGCATTTT. This sequence encodes CASSFSGTLNQPQHF.

V is TRBV20-1 and J is TRBJ2-1; D ambiguous. CDR1 is DFQATT and CDR2 is SNEGSKA in the germline V gene (reference sequence). V was clipped by 2 bases and J by 7 bases, with 6 bases between them. The CDR3 is made up of 11 amino acids. As DNA, the CDR3 is TGCAGTGCTAGAACCCTGAATGAGCAGTTCTTC. Translating gives CSARTLNEQFF.

The chain recombines TRBV11-2 with TRBJ2-3; 8 positions match TRBD2. The CDR3 covers 14 residues. J gave up 4 bases and V 4 bases, and 4 bases lay outside the gene matches. The germline V gene has CDR1 SGHAT and CDR2 FQNNGV. The CDR3, as DNA: TGTGCCAGCAGCTCCCTAGCGGGTCCAGATACGCAGTATTTT. It specifies CASSSLAGPDTQYF.

The rearrangement uses TRBV2 and TRBJ1-3; D possibly corresponds to TRBD1 (5 bases). This CDR3 comprises 15 residues. V lost 6 bases, J lost 0 bases, and 12 bases lay in between. Germline lookup yields CDR1 SNHLY and CDR2 FYNNEI. DNA for the CDR3: TGTGCCAGCAGGAGGGACGGTGACTCTGGAAACACCATATATTTT. It is translated as CASRRDGDSGNTIYF.

V and J are TRBV6-1 and TRBJ1-5; TRBD1 matches at 10 bases. V lost 1 base, J lost 7 bases, and 13 bases stayed unmatched. Germline loops: CDR1 MNHNS, CDR2 SASEGT. This CDR3 contains 18 residues. CDR3 region: CASSEVPDRGLRGQPQHF. For the CDR3, the DNA is TGTGCCAGCAGTGAAGTTCCTGACAGGGGGCTAAGGGGGCAGCCCCAGCATTTT.

This clone was seen only once. The J gene is TRBJ1-1, the V gene TRBV28, with 7 bases identical to TRBD1. Germline assignment: CDR1 MDHEN and CDR2 SYDVKM. J lost 1 base, V lost 2 bases, and 4 bases had no gene match. The CDR3 is 15 residues long. CDR3 DNA sequence: TGTGCCAGCAGTTTAACCGGGACAGCGAACACTGAAGCTTTCTTT. This translates into CASSLTGTANTEAFF.

This chain joins TRBV5-1 and TRBJ2-2; 9 nucleotides align to TRBD1. The CDR3 totals 15 residues. J gave up 6 bases and V 1 base, and 4 bases lay outside the gene matches. CDR1 and CDR2 (germline): SGHRS, YFSETQ. The CDR3 reads CASSLLGQGPGELFF. The DNA of the CDR3 is TGCGCCAGCAGCTTGCTCGGACAGGGGCCCGGGGAGCTGTTTTTT.

V gene TRBV4-1 combines with J gene TRBJ1-4; D is possibly TRBD1 (6 bases). V lost 0 bases to trimming and J lost 7 bases, with 15 bases between them. The CDR3 loop spans 16 amino acids. Germline V gives CDR1 MGHRA, CDR2 YSYEKL. The CDR3 protein is CASSQDPRGRGEKLFF. In DNA, the CDR3 is TGCGCCAGCAGCCAAGATCCGAGGGGCAGGGGTGAAAAACTGTTTTTT.

This chain joins TRBV5-1 and TRBJ2-5; D gene unclear. Germline V gene sequence: CDR1 SGHRS, CDR2 YFSETQ. Trimming left V 1 base short and J 2 bases short, with 18 bases between. This CDR3 contains 17 residues. DNA of the CDR3: TGCGCCAGCAGCTTGTTTTTCGGACGTGGGGTACAAGAGACCCAGTACTTC. This sequence encodes CASSLFFGRGVQETQYF.

The J gene is TRBJ1-5, the V gene TRBV30; 10 bases are a match to TRBD1. Germline V gene data show CDR1 as GTSNPN and CDR2 as SVGIG (reference sequence). The CDR3 spans 20 residues. V dropped 0 bases and J dropped 0; count of bases not matched to a gene: 14. In nucleotides, the CDR3 is TGTGCCTGGAGTGTACAACGCCGGGACAGGGGTCCTTTTAGCAATCAGCCCCAGCATTTT. It translates to CAWSVQRRDRGPFSNQPQHF.

This clone was detected a few times. The rearrangement joins TRBV7-9 to TRBJ1-6; TRBD1 is a possible D gene (6 bases). Germline V gene lookup returns CDR1 SEHNR and CDR2 FQNEAQ (reference sequence). V gave up 5 bases and J gave up 7 bases, with 18 bases separating them. CDR3 length equals 16 residues. The CDR3 DNA sequence: TGTGCCAGCAGCCTCGGACCAACAGGGTACAATTCACCCCTCCACTTT. Residues: CASSLGPTGYNSPLHF.

The chain joins TRBV7-9 to TRBJ2-1, with D unresolved. Germline lookup yields CDR1 SEHNR and CDR2 FQNEAQ (reference sequence). With 11 bases removed from V and 0 bases from J, the gap between germline ends came to 14 bases. The CDR3 spans 14 residues. The CDR3 reads CASAWDSSYNEQFF. CDR3 nucleotides: TGTGCCTCGGCGTGGGATAGCTCCTACAATGAGCAGTTCTTC.

The V and J genes are TRBV4-2 and TRBJ1-4, with TRBD1 as a possible D gene (6 bases). Per the germline V gene, CDR1 is LGHNA and CDR2 is YNFKEQ. Trimming stripped 5 bases from V and 6 bases from J, with 13 bases between. CDR3 length: 14 residues. The CDR3 region is CASSRRRQDEKLFF. The CDR3 DNA reads as TGTGCCAGCAGCAGAAGGAGACAGGATGAAAAACTGTTTTTT.

The chain carries TRBV6-2 or TRBV6-3 and TRBJ2-4; TRBD1 or TRBD2 may be the D gene (6 bases each). Trimming left V 5 bases short and J 3 bases short, with 17 bases between. CDR1 is MNHEY and CDR2 is SVGEGT in the germline V gene. The CDR3 extends over 16 amino acids. The CDR3 is CASSLRGRMDKNIQYF. CDR3 in DNA: TGTGCCAGCAGTCTCCGGGGGCGGATGGACAAAAACATTCAGTACTTC.

This clone appeared a few times. The rearrangement joins TRBV7-9 to TRBJ1-5; the D gene is possibly TRBD1 (6 bases). CDR1 is SEHNR, CDR2 FQNEAQ, per germline (reference sequence). The length of the CDR3 is 13 residues. V dropped 4 bases and J dropped 5 bases, with 9 bases sitting between them. The CDR3 DNA reads TGTGCCAGCAGCTCGGACAGAGATCAGCCCCAGCATTTT. This codes for CASSSDRDQPQHF.

In its sample, this clone was seen once. The chain has TRBV7-3 and TRBJ2-1; 12 nucleotides match TRBD2. Looked up from germline, CDR1 is SGHTA and CDR2 is FQGTGA. With V trimmed by 5 bases and J by 2 bases, 1 base remained unmatched. The CDR3 loop spans 15 amino acids. The CDR3 spells CASSPSGGAYNEQFF. The CDR3 DNA reads as TGTGCCAGCAGCCCTAGCGGGGGGGCCTACAATGAGCAGTTCTTC.

The chain couples TRBV28 to TRBJ1-2; D perhaps matches TRBD1 (5 bases). The CDR3 covers 13 residues. Trimming cost V 4 bases and J 8 bases, with 14 bases left between them. CDR1 is MDHEN and CDR2 is SYDVKM in the germline V gene. Written as DNA, the CDR3 is TGTGCCAGCAGTTGGAGGACAAGTCGCGGCTACACCTTC. Translation: CASSWRTSRGYTF.

The genes are TRBV7-2 and TRBJ1-6; possible D gene TRBD1, 6 bases. The CDR3 has 13 residues. Trimming took 5 bases from V and 14 from J, leaving 16 bases between them. Per germline, CDR1 SGHTA and CDR2 FQGNSA. CDR3 sequence: CASSLRGNSALHF. The CDR3 nucleotides are TGTGCCAGCAGCCTAAGGGGGAATTCGGCCCTCCACTTT.

J is TRBJ2-7 and V is TRBV28, with D perhaps TRBD2 (6 bases). Germline V gene sequence: CDR1 MDHEN, CDR2 SYDVKM. This CDR3 has 15 residues. V dropped 6 bases and J dropped 0 bases, with 15 bases sitting between them. For the CDR3, the DNA is TGTGCCAGCAGCTTGGGGAAGGGAGGCTCCTACGAGCAGTACTTC. This gives the protein CASSLGKGGSYEQYF.

This clone was found once. The gene calls are TRBV7-9 and TRBJ1-4; 9 positions agree with TRBD1. The germline CDR1 and CDR2 sequences are SEHNR and FQNEAQ (reference sequence). CDR3 length: 14 amino acids. The trim removed 5 bases at V and 8 bases at J, leaving 6 bases unmatched. The DNA of the CDR3 is TGTGCCAGCAGCCCGGGACAGGGTCAGGAAAAACTGTTTTTT. It yields the protein CASSPGQGQEKLFF. Full variable domain (remainder filled in from reference TRBV7-9 and TRBJ1-4): DTGVSQNPRHKITKRGQNVTFRCDPISEHNRLYWYRQTLGQGPEFLTYFQNEAQLEKSRLLSDRFSAERPKGSFSTLEIQRTEQGDSAMYLCASSPGQGQEKLFFGSGTQLSVL.

The rearrangement joins TRBV29-1 to TRBJ1-2; no definite D call. V was pared by 3 bases and J by 0 bases, with 2 bases between. CDR1 is SQVTM, CDR2 ANQGSEA, per germline. This CDR3 contains 11 residues. The CDR3 sequence is CSVDSNYGYTF. CDR3 coding DNA: TGCAGCGTTGACTCTAACTATGGCTACACCTTC.

The chain employs TRBV7-2 and TRBJ2-5, with TRBD2 matching 15 bases. Trimming took 5 bases from V and 0 from J; bases not matched to a gene: 4. Germline V gives CDR1 SGHTA, CDR2 FQGNSA. CDR3 size: 17 residues. The DNA for the CDR3 is TGTGCCAGCAGCCCGGGGACTAGCGGGGGGTACCAAGAGACCCAGTACTTC. Encoded protein: CASSPGTSGGYQETQYF. The whole variable domain, filled in from reference TRBV7-2 and TRBJ2-5, reads GAGVSQSPSNKVTEKGKDVELRCDPISGHTALYWYRQSLGQGLEFLIYFQGNSAPDKSGLPSDRFSAERTGGSVSTLTIQRTQQEDSAVYLCASSPGTSGGYQETQYFGPGTRLLVL.

The V call is TRBV6-4, the J call TRBJ2-1; 9 bases map to TRBD2. J gave up 6 bases and V 3 bases, and 3 bases lay outside the gene matches. Germline-derived CDR1 and CDR2 are MRHNA and SNTAGT. The CDR3 totals 14 residues. In DNA, the CDR3 is TGTGCCAGCAGTGAGGGGCGGGAGGGCAATGAGCAGTTCTTC. Its protein is CASSEGREGNEQFF.

The J gene is TRBJ1-5, the V gene TRBV4-2; D is undetermined. Germline V lookup: CDR1 LGHNA, CDR2 YNFKEQ. The CDR3 is 14 residues long. V was pared by 4 bases and J by 4 bases, with 11 bases between. Written as DNA, the CDR3 is TGTGCCAGCAGCCTAGAAGACGAAAATCAGCCCCAGCATTTT. It encodes CASSLEDENQPQHF.

Turning to this clone: A much larger clone is a single base away; this may be a read error. Other DNA sequences in this sample translate to the same CDR3. The chain is built from TRBV7-2 and TRBJ2-2; 7 nucleotides match TRBD1. CDR1 is SGHTA, CDR2 FQGNSA, per germline. With 5 bases clipped from V and 1 base from J, the junction kept 4 bases outside the gene matches. The CDR3 consists of 15 residues. CDR3 sequence: CASSPRTGNTGELFF. CDR3 DNA: TGTGCCAGCAGCCCCCGGACAGGGAACACCGGGGAGCTGTTTTTT.

The rearrangement uses TRBV5-1 and TRBJ2-5; 8 positions match TRBD1. Germline V gene data show CDR1 as SGHRS and CDR2 as YFSETQ. V dropped 2 bases and J dropped 7; count of bases not matched to a gene: 10. The CDR3 contains 15 residues. CDR3: CASSFDRGREGTQYF. The CDR3 region has the DNA TGCGCCAGCAGCTTTGACAGGGGACGCGAAGGGACCCAGTACTTC.

The gene calls are TRBV7-2 and TRBJ1-2; maybe TRBD1 (5 bases). Germline V gives CDR1 SGHTA, CDR2 FQGNSA. This CDR3 is 14 amino acids long. V dropped 3 bases and J dropped 5 bases, with 13 bases sitting between them. This CDR3 reads CASSFGRGGYGYTF. The DNA of the CDR3 is TGTGCCAGCAGCTTCGGGAGGGGCGGGTATGGCTACACCTTC.

The V call is TRBV6-5, the J call TRBJ1-6, with D unresolved. The germline V gene has CDR1 MNHEY and CDR2 SVGAGI. This CDR3 spans 13 amino acids. V was pared by 11 bases and J by 6 bases, with 14 bases between. CDR3 sequence (DNA): TGTGCCGGACGGGTAGGTGCTAATTCACCCCTCCACTTT. This sequence encodes CAGRVGANSPLHF.

This chain uses TRBV6-5 with TRBJ1-1; no reliable D call. CDR1 MNHEY and CDR2 SVGAGI come from the germline V gene. There are 14 residues in the CDR3. Trimming removed 2 bases from V and 0 bases from J, with 7 bases in between. The CDR3 is CASSYNGVNTEAFF. The CDR3 DNA sequence: TGTGCCAGCAGTTACAATGGGGTGAACACTGAAGCTTTCTTT.

This chain joins TRBV18 and TRBJ1-3; possible D gene TRBD1, 6 bases. Germline CDR1 KGHSH, CDR2 LQKENI. The CDR3 is made up of 16 amino acids. Between the trimmed V and J ends, which lost 1 base and 2 bases, there was a span of 12 bases. CDR3 sequence (DNA): TGTGCCAGCTCACCACGCGGGGGCGCAACTGGAAACACCATATATTTT. Protein: CASSPRGGATGNTIYF.